This TCR beta chain emerged from a study of blood T cell repertoires in COVID-19. The CDR3 runs to 9 residues. CDR1 and CDR2 (germline): MNHEY, SMNVEV (reference sequence). Trimming pared 11 bases from V and 6 bases from J, leaving 4 bases between. The age range of participants was about 18 to 100 years, with residence in about two dozen US areas. Two negative PCRs, clearance, or symptom resolution characterized the recovered Cohort 3 donors. The method was immunoSEQ multiplex PCR; TCRdb's version includes in-frame clones alone and lacks a portion of them. The repertoire holds over 300,000 clones, under 90% seen once, with around 9.3% in the top ten.

The TCR originated in a woman aged 18 to 35 who had recovered from COVID-19. The specimen was PBMCs or T cells enriched from blood (not recorded which). The V call is TRBV27, the J call TRBJ2-2, with D hard to call. The CDR3 DNA sequence: TGTGCCTCTGCCGGGGAGCTGTTTTTT. Amino acid sequence: CASAGELFF.